This section outlines one TCR beta chain sequence together with its context. Its antigen is unknown. The data were obtained in a study of cytomegalovirus exposure and HLA in healthy donors. Study-wide findings and caveats: A later analysis reported that several of the most significant clusters appeared to be linked to common viral pathogens, among them Epstein-Barr virus. Rare TCR sequences dominated, though some public TCRs recurred in many donors. A later analysis reportedly found fewer N-insertions in an Asian-associated ancestry cluster than the roughly 680-donor mean. Being productive about 87% or about 30% of the time was typical of most TCR beta V segments in an earlier analysis.

The CDR3 is made up of 17 amino acids. The PCR contained 60 Vbeta and 13 Jbeta primers. Profiling relied on immunoSEQ multiplex PCR, and the TCRdb table lists in-frame clones only, not all of them. The sample consists of about 160,000 clones, approximately 78% of them appearing once. The chain uses TRBV21-1 and TRBJ2-7; the listed D gene, TRBD2, was not tested against the DNA. TRBV21-1 represents a pseudogene. This receptor was obtained from a woman in her twenties or thirties in good health and CMV-seropositive. The source material was PBMCs. CDR3 in amino acids: CASSIWPLLSGGYEQYF. The CDR3, as DNA: TGTGCCAGCAGCATCTGGCCTTTACTATCCGGCGGCTACGAGCAGTACTTC.